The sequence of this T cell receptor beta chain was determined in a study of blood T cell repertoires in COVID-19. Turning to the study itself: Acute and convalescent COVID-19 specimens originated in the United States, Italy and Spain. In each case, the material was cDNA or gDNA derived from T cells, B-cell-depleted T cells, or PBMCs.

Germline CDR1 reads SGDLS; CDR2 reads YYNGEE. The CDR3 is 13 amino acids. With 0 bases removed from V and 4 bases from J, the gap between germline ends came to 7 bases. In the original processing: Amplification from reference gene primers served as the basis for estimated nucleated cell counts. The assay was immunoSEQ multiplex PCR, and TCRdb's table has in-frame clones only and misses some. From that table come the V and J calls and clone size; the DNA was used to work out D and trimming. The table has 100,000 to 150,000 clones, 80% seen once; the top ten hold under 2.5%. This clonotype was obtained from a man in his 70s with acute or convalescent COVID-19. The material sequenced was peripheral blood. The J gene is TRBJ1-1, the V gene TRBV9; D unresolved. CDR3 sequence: CASSVVESTEAFF. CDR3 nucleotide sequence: TGTGCCAGCAGCGTAGTCGAGAGCACTGAAGCTTTCTTT.